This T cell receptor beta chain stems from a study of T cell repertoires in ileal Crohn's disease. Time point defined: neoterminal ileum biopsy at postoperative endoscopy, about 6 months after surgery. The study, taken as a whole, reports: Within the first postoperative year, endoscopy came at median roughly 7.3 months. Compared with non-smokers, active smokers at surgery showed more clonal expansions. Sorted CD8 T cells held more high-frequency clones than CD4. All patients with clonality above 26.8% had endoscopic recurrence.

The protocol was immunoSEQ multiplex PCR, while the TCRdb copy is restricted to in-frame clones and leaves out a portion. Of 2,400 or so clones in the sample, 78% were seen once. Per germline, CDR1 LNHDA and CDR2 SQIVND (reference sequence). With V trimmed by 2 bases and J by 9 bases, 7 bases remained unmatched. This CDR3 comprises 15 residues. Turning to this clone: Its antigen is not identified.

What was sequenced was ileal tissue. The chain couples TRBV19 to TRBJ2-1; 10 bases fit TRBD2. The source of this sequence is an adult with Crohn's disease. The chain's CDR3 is CASSILIAGGSEQFF. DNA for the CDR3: TGTGCCAGTAGTATATTGATAGCGGGAGGTAGTGAGCAGTTCTTC.